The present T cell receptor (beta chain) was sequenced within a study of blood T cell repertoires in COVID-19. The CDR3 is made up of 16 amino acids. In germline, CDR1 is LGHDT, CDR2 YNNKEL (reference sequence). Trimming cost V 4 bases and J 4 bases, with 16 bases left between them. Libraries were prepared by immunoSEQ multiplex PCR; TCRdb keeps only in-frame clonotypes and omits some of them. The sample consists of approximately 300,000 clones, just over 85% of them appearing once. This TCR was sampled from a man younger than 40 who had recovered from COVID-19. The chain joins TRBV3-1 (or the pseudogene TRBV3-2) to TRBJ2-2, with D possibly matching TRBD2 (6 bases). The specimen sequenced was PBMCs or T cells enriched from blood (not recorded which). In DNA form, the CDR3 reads TGTGCCAGCAGCCGGTATACTAGCAAGGGCACCGGGGAGCTGTTTTTT. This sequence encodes CASSRYTSKGTGELFF.